This T cell receptor (beta chain) comes out of a study of cytomegalovirus exposure and HLA in healthy donors (dated by TCRdb to 2017 to 2019). About the study as a whole: An earlier analysis of approximately 590 of the donors reported 250 to 350 Gb of sequence data and about 100 million unique TCR beta sequences from about 200 million T cells. An early release that covered about 600 HLA-typed donors contained about 300 gigabases of sequencing data and about 84 million unique TCR sequences. The genetic ancestry cluster associated with self-reported Caucasian donors included 81% of the 350 to 500 genotyped donors. The study aimed to test whether cataloging public T cell receptors could reveal signatures of past pathogen exposure. The T cell repertoires of some 670 subjects were profiled by immunosequencing and related to cytomegalovirus serostatus. Along with the roughly 700-subject first cohort, a separate validation cohort of over 90 different subjects was used. To predict cytomegalovirus infection status, the study brought together high-throughput TCR immunosequencing, statistical association of individual TCRs with disease status, and machine learning. In a later analysis, previously published TCR beta repertoires from about 640 donors were re-analyzed and high-resolution HLA genotyping was added so that TCR occurrence patterns could be studied. Rather than drawing on any new phenotypic data, the later analysis identified candidate immune exposures from TCR beta sequences and the way those sequences occurred across donors. An earlier analysis of about 600 of the donors used high-throughput TCR beta sequencing to judge whether each TCR beta V gene segment behaved as functional or pseudogenic. Donor age, sex, ethnicity and CMV serostatus were collected together with the repertoire data. A later genetic analysis used genome-wide SNP genotypes for 398 of the 666 donors, treating that subset as a discovery cohort. All discovery cohort repertoires had been generated on a single sequencing platform. Class I and class II HLA loci were covered by the typing at four-digit resolution. Typing coverage differed by locus: A, B, C, DRB1 and DQB1 were typed in roughly 620-630 donors, DQA1 in around 500, DPA1 in around 600, and DPB1 in 400 to 480. Roughly 5 DR-DQ haplotypes were handled as single units for association and clustering, since linkage in the cohort was strong. Across under 500 genotyped donors of the cohort, an average of approximately 220,000 unique TCR beta nucleotide sequences per donor were sequenced, and 15% to 20% of those sequences were non-productive.

Trimming accounts for 6 bases at V and 5 bases at J, while the number of junction bases matched to no gene is 6. According to the germline V gene, CDR1 reads MGHRA and CDR2 reads YSYEKL. Measured from the cysteine to the phenylalanine, the CDR3 is 16 residues long. Just CDR3 DNA is preserved here, 48 bases in frame from base 1. As concerns this clone: The target of this receptor is not known. Base-call qualities are not available, and no considerably larger clone is one nucleotide away.

Results and caveats for the whole study, not just this receptor: A later genetic analysis reported fewer N-insertions in productive TCRs among donors in an Asian-associated ancestry cluster than the roughly 700-donor mean. The earlier analysis of fewer than 750 of the donors excluded approximately 17 rarely observed V segments, including chromosome 9 orphons, because counts were too low. In vitro tests confirmed that a few of the cytomegalovirus-associated TCR beta chains recognize cytomegalovirus antigens. It was suggested by the authors that the approach could potentially be generalized to other disease states and immunological phenotypes. Because the 87-base-pair reads could not distinguish some IMGT-functional V segments, including TRBV6-2 and TRBV6-3, those segments were excluded. The only immune exposure information available for the cohort was CMV serostatus. An earlier analysis of approximately 570 of the donors showed that most TCR beta V segments appeared in productive rearrangements either about 87% or about 30% of the time, which broadly matched IMGT annotations. This cohort had only TCR beta chains sequenced, and the lack of alpha or paired-chain data limited which features could be detected. Roughly uniform sequencing depth across donors was assumed in presence/absence analyses, although this assumption may not hold. A cluster of highly shared sequence variants was judged likely to be a technical artifact of the sequencing pipeline. Because some donors lacked HLA typing at each locus, the association tests relied only on the typed subset. Linkage disequilibrium might explain the correlated functional status among segregating V segments, but an unknown experimental factor could not be excluded. Most TCR sequences were observed very rarely across donors, whereas some public TCRs were present in many individuals. Assigning TCR associations to individual alleles was difficult when HLA alleles, especially DR and DQ, strongly co-occurred. Compared with equally common non-associated chains, HLA-associated TCR beta chains in a later analysis were more clonally expanded and had lower generation probabilities. An association between a missense DCLRE1C variant and V-gene and J-gene trimming of TCR beta chains was found in a later genetic analysis and replicated in an independent cohort. In a later analysis, the rate of TCR association differed among HLA loci, with DRB1 alleles having the most associated TCRs and HLA-C alleles having the fewest. A later analysis associated about 18,000 TCR beta sequences with specific HLA alleles at a false discovery rate of 0.05. The classifier was reported to diagnose cytomegalovirus status with high specificity and sensitivity in both the original and validation cohorts. A further reported finding was that TCR beta sequences accurately predicted the HLA-A and HLA-B alleles for most subjects in the first cohort. According to a later analysis, parvovirus B19, influenza, CMV and Epstein-Barr virus appeared linked to several top co-occurrence clusters. A later analysis found that most CMV-associated TCR beta chains appeared HLA-restricted, with HLA associations seemingly driven largely by CMV exposure. The study gave a list of under 200 TCR beta chains associated with cytomegalovirus.

The cohort was made up of approximately 700 healthy bone marrow donors. Cohort members were all nominally healthy when sampled, although unrecorded immune exposures were likely present. The donor tested CMV seronegative, placing the donor among the approximately 360 seronegative members of the cohort. A peripheral blood sample was collected from each donor, and TCR beta sequencing was performed on peripheral blood mononuclear cells. The Qiagen DNeasy Blood Extraction Kit was used to extract genomic DNA from the blood cell samples. Libraries were prepared through the immunoSEQ multiplex PCR assay. For the multiplex PCR, a mixture combining 60 forward primers for TCR Vbeta segments and 13 reverse primers for TCR Jbeta segments was used. The CDR3 region of rearranged TCR beta genes was amplified from genomic DNA with a multiplex PCR assay. The amplified TCR beta libraries were sequenced on the Illumina HiSeq System as 87-base-pair reads. On the study's bioinformatics: In a later analysis, 80 million or so unique TCR beta chains were counted across the roughly 700 repertoires, and roughly 11 million of these chains were shared by at least two donors. Raw reads were error-corrected and collapsed into unique sequences by a nearest-neighbor algorithm in which closely related sequences were merged to remove PCR and sequencing errors. CDR3 sequences were aligned to IMGT reference sequences to assign V, D and J gene segments. For a sequence to be retained, a match of at least six nucleotides to both a V gene segment and a J gene segment was required. Rearrangements were called productive when the CDR3 lacked stop codons and stayed in frame with V and J; all others were non-productive. Following IMGT convention, CDR3 was defined as the stretch from the second conserved V-encoded cysteine up to the conserved J-encoded phenylalanine. In an earlier analysis of approximately 590 of the donors, sequences lacking an unambiguous match to a single V gene segment were excluded. An earlier analysis of several hundred of the donors called V segments functional above 56.7% productive rearrangements and segregating when the between-donor standard deviation exceeded 5%. A statistical classification framework was built to diagnose cytomegalovirus status from the catalog of TCR beta chain sequences. V and J gene assignment, in a later analysis, came from comparing TCR nucleotide sequences with IMGT/GENE-DB human TR gene sequences. A later analysis assigned CDR3 sequences and most-parsimonious VDJ recombination scenarios with the TCRdist pipeline. In a later analysis, each TCR beta chain was defined by its CDR3 amino acid sequence together with its V-gene family, and reads without a unique V-gene family were excluded. A later analysis removed several hundred highly shared, low-generation-probability nucleotide sequences to deal with suspected cross-contamination and a sequencing artifact. For each public chain, a later analysis derived a clonal expansion index from normalized ranks of inferred template counts within each repertoire. In a later analysis, generation probabilities were computed with a VDJ recombination model fitted to out-of-frame rearrangements, and the resulting probabilities were checked against IGoR. In a later analysis, hypergeometric tests were used to score TCR-TCR, TCR-HLA and TCR-CMV co-occurrence, with a repertoire-size bias correction applied to TCR pairs. To estimate false discovery rates, a later analysis permuted the HLA or CMV assignments 20 times. In a later analysis, co-occurring TCRs were grouped using DBSCAN, and TCRdist sequence similarity was added for clustering within HLA-allele-positive subsets. For co-occurrence clustering, repertoires with fewer than 30,000 or more than 120,000 public chains were excluded, along with about five repertoires with anomalous nucleotide sharing. Held by TCRdb, this immuneACCESS table contains in-frame sequences only and omits some clones. Under half of the omission traces to an unresolved V gene where checked; the cause of the rest is unknown. D and trimming were read from the DNA, whereas the V and J calls and clone size are those reported in that table. This sample is represented by around 150,000 clones; roughly 78% of them were singletons. The top ten clones comprise approximately 3% of the sample.

This clonotype was sampled from a woman aged 40 to 50 in good health and CMV-seronegative. The sample comprised PBMCs. This chain is built from TRBV4-1 and TRBJ2-5; 16 central nucleotides agree with TRBD2. The nucleotides read TGCGCCAGCAGGGGACTAGCGGGGGGGTGGGGGGAGACCCAGTACTTC. It specifies CASRGLAGGWGETQYF.